This T cell receptor beta chain was identified in a study of cytomegalovirus exposure and HLA in healthy donors. The CDR3 extends over 15 amino acids. Looked up from germline, CDR1 is SGHRS and CDR2 is YFSETQ. As to this clone: The antigen is not known. One end of the junction varies from germline; a read error may be responsible.

Study results and limitations: The study recorded fewer than 200 TCR beta chains that were cytomegalovirus-associated. Most CMV-associated TCR beta chains were later found to appear HLA-restricted. An apparent linkage of common viral pathogens to several of the most significant clusters emerged in a later analysis. Later analysis indicated greater clonal expansion among HLA-associated TCR beta chains than among equally common other chains.

Primers: 60 Vbeta forward and 13 Jbeta reverse. Using immunoSEQ multiplex PCR, the repertoire was profiled, and TCRdb retains in-frame clones only, with some absent. This repertoire shows approximately 69,000 clones, 75% to 80% found once; its top ten account for more than 2.5%. Material for sequencing was PBMCs. The receptor was isolated from a man aged 18 to 29 in good health and CMV-seronegative. This chain links TRBV5-1 with TRBJ2-7; 7 bases are a match to TRBD1. This CDR3 reads CANSYSGQRLSEQYF. The CDR3 DNA reads as TGCGCCAACAGCTACTCGGGACAGCGCCTTTCCGAGCAGTACTTC.